This T cell receptor (beta chain) comes out of a study of neoadjuvant nivolumab and ipilimumab in lung cancer. In regard to this clone: Its target is not known.

TCRdb keeps only in-frame clones here, not all; method: immunoSEQ multiplex PCR. Of 8,000 to 10,000 clones listed, about 80% were seen once; the top ten hold more than 2.5%. Germline V lookup: CDR1 MNHEY, CDR2 SMNVEV (reference sequence). Trimming cost V 0 bases and J 4 bases; bases outside gene matches: 1. This CDR3 region has 14 residues. Study results and caveats: TCR richness and clonality were higher in tumors than adjacent uninvolved lung.

Sample: tumor tissue, taken after neoadjuvant nivolumab, alone or with ipilimumab, at or shortly before surgery. The TCR was taken from an adult with non-small cell lung cancer. This chain connects TRBV27 to TRBJ2-7; 9 nucleotides line up with TRBD2. This chain's CDR3 is CASSLSGLAYEQYF. In DNA form, the CDR3 reads TGTGCCAGCAGTTTATCGGGACTAGCTTACGAGCAGTACTTC.